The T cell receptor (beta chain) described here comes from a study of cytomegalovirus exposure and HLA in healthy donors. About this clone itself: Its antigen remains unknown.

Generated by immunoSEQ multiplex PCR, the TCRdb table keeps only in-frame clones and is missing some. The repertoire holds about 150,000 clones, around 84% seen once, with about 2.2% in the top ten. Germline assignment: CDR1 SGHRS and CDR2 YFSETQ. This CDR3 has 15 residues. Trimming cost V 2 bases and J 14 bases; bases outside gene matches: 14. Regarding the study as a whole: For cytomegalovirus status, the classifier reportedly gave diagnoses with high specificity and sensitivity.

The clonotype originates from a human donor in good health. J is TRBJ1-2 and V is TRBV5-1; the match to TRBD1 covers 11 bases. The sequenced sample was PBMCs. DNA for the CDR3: TGCGCCAGCAGCTTACCGGACAGGGGGCAAGTAGGCAGGACCTTC. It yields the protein CASSLPDRGQVGRTF.